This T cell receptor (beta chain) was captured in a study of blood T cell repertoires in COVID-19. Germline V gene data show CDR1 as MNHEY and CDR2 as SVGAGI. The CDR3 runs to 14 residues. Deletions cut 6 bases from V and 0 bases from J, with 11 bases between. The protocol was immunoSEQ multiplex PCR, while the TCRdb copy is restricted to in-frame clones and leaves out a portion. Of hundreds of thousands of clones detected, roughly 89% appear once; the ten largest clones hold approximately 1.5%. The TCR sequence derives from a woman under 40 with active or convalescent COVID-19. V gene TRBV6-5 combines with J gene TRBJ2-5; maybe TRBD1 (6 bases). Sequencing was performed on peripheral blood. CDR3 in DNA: TGTGCCAGCAGGACAGGACTGCACCAAGAGACCCAGTACTTC. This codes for CASRTGLHQETQYF.